These T cell receptor beta chains were read from a single sample in a study of identical twins. TCRdb redid the calling of the 5' RACE reads with MiXCR, one entry per CDR3 protein. This sample yields hundreds of thousands of distinct CDR3 sequences, of which 20% to 25% are seen a single time; roughly 2.8% belongs to the top ten. Separately, the same data were catalogued under a study of T cells expressing NK-cell markers.

The specimen sequenced was CD4+ T cells sorted from blood. These receptors were taken from a woman younger than 30 in good health. CDR3s include the opening cysteine and the closing phenylalanine or tryptophan. A D gene is named only where the DNA matches it firmly. Clone size is not always given. Where it is, it says once, few, many or a class for expanded clones.

d_call	j_call	clone_size	v_call	cdr3_nt	cdr3_aa
TRBD1	TRBJ2-6	NA	TRBV20-1	TGCAGTGCTAGACAAACGGACAGGCCTGGGGCCAACGTCCTGACTTTC	CSARQTDRPGANVLTF
TRBD1	TRBJ1-1	NA	TRBV11-3	TGTGCCAGCAACCAAGGACAGGCCAGCACCACTGAAGCTTTCTTT	CASNQGQASTTEAFF
NA	TRBJ2-7	few	TRBV19	TGTGCCAGTAGTTTATCTCACAGGGCCTACGAGCAGTACTTC	CASSLSHRAYEQYF
NA	TRBJ1-2	NA	TRBV6-1	TGTGCCAGCAGTCGGACCCTCCAAGGAGGCTACACCTTC	CASSRTLQGGYTF
TRBD1	TRBJ2-1	NA	TRBV9	TGTGCCAGCAGCGCCCGGACAGGCTCCTACAATGAGCAGTTCTTC	CASSARTGSYNEQFF
TRBD1	TRBJ2-7	NA	TRBV5-5	TGTGCCAGCAGCACGGGACAGACTCTCTCCTACGAGCAGTACTTC	CASSTGQTLSYEQYF
TRBD2	TRBJ2-6	few	TRBV20-1	TGCAGTGCTAGTCTGGCTAGCGGGAGTGGCGTCCTGACTTTC	CSASLASGSGVLTF
NA	TRBJ2-7	NA	TRBV6-2/TRBV6-3	TGTGCCAGCAGGACGGGCGGGACCGGGGAGGTCCACGAGCAGTACTTC	CASRTGGTGEVHEQYF
NA	TRBJ2-3	few	TRBV12-3/TRBV12-4	TGTGCCAGCAGTTTCCGTGTAGGGGGATCCACAGATACGCAGTATTTT	CASSFRVGGSTDTQYF
NA	TRBJ2-3	NA	TRBV20-1	TGCAGTGCTAGGGGGACATCTGACACAGATACGCAGTATTTT	CSARGTSDTDTQYF
NA	TRBJ2-5	many	TRBV5-1	TGCGCCAGCAGACGCACAGTCCAAGAGACCCAGTACTTC	CASRRTVQETQYF
NA	TRBJ2-7	few	TRBV20-1	TGCAGTGCTAGAGATCGCCGGGGCATTGGGGAGCAGTACTTC	CSARDRRGIGEQYF
NA	TRBJ1-2	few	TRBV10-3	TGTGCCATCAGTGAGGAGGGGGGCTACACCTTC	CAISEEGGYTF
NA	TRBJ1-1	NA	TRBV6-2/TRBV6-3	TGTGCCAGCAGTTATTCCTCCGGGCAAAGGACTGAAGCTTTCTTT	CASSYSSGQRTEAFF
TRBD1	TRBJ2-7	few	TRBV2	TGTGCCAGCAGAGAGACAGGGGCCTACGAGCAGTACTTC	CASRETGAYEQYF
NA	TRBJ1-6	many	TRBV27	TGTGCCAGCAGTTTTTCAGGGAATTCACCCCTCCACTTT	CASSFSGNSPLHF
NA	TRBJ2-2	few	TRBV6-1	TGTGCCAGCAGAGTCCAGGCGAACACCGGGGAGCTGTTTTTT	CASRVQANTGELFF
NA	TRBJ1-5	few	TRBV20-1	TGCAGTGCTAGGGAAAGGGTAGATCAGCCCCAGCATTTT	CSARERVDQPQHF
TRBD2	TRBJ2-7	few	TRBV12-3/TRBV12-4	TGTGCCAGCAGTGTGACTAGCGGTTCGCCCTACGAGCAGTACTTC	CASSVTSGSPYEQYF
NA	TRBJ2-3	few	TRBV29-1	TGCAGCGTTGAGGTAGAGGTAGGAATACCGCAGTATTTT	CSVEVEVGIPQYF
NA	TRBJ2-6	NA	TRBV7-9	TGTGCCAGCAGCGAGGGGGGTAACTCTGGGGCCAACGTCCTGACTTTC	CASSEGGNSGANVLTF
NA	TRBJ2-3	few	TRBV19	TGTGCCAGTAGTATCCGGACAGGGAGGGCAACAGATACGCAGTATTTT	CASSIRTGRATDTQYF
NA	TRBJ2-3	few	TRBV12-3/TRBV12-4	TGTGCCAGCAGTTTCGCCTCACCCTCTAGGCCCCATACGCAGTATTTT	CASSFASPSRPHTQYF
NA	TRBJ1-2	NA	TRBV10-3	TGTGCCATCAGAGGGGGGGTCGTTCATGGCTACACCTTC	CAIRGGVVHGYTF